This TCR beta chain was documented in a study of shared clonotypes between healthy human individuals (dated by TCRdb to about 2020). Background for the entire study: Three men and two women, aged 18 to 49 years, made up the cohort. For each donor, CD4 naive and CD4 memory were each given three plates, CD8 naive was given two plates, and CD8 memory was given one plate. Blood TCR repertoires of five healthy adults were deeply sequenced to estimate repertoire size and the extent of clonotype sharing between individuals. To increase sequencing depth and limit assay-specific biases, different laboratories used diverse techniques to prepare libraries and sequence TCR repertoires. Between about 0.94 and 8.9 billion PBMCs per donor were obtained by leukapheresis.

To note about this clone: Its antigen remains undetermined. No qualities accompany the bases; no much larger clone lies one base away. Distinct nucleotide sequences in the sample also encode this CDR3.

The donors were healthy, HIV-negative adults with no recently reported acute infections or vaccinations. All donors were Caucasian adults living in Nashville, Tennessee, USA. CD4+ T cells were enriched through magnetic negative selection, after which naive cells were positively selected on CD45RA and the remaining negative fraction served as the memory subset. After blood collection by leukapheresis, PBMCs were isolated using Ficoll-Histopaque density gradient centrifugation and then cryopreserved in the vapor phase of liquid nitrogen. Analytical flow cytometry was used to check the purity and quantity of each magnetically sorted T cell population. Each sorted fraction had its genomic DNA isolated and then quantified by UV absorbance on a Nanodrop 2000c. Spanning cysteine to phenylalanine, the CDR3 consists of 17 amino acids. Only CDR3 DNA is held: 51 bases, read in frame from base 1. CDR1 and CDR2 are read off the germline V gene as KGHSH and LQKENI. V loses 0 bases at its end and J loses 3 bases; junction bases beyond the gene matches: 6.

Using the deep immunoSEQ assay, TCR CDR3 regions were amplified from genomic DNA by multiplex PCR. Genomic DNA extracted from each cell subset was distributed evenly over all wells of several immunoSEQ 96-well plates, and each plate served as one replicate. For sorted subsets, 150 to 200 ng genomic DNA, equal to about 30,000 T cell genomes, was loaded into each replicate PCR. The purified libraries were quantified using a Qubit 3.0 fluorometer, sized with a Bioanalyzer 2100, and then quantified again using the KAPA Library Quantification kit. Every immunoSEQ 96-well plate was sequenced on a separate single-read 150-cycle Illumina NextSeq 550 flow cell. In the authors' own workflow: Because the immunoSEQ output held only junctional sequences and lacked quality scores, the filtering could not match the filtering applied to full-length reads. To assign V/J genes and CDR3, sequences were annotated against IMGT germline references using PyIR, a Python wrapper for IgBLAST v1.9. Reads were filtered out if the reads had weak V/J assignments (E-value above 1e-6), no CDR3, stop codons, out-of-frame junctions, or ambiguous translated residues. V3J clonotypes were defined as sequences sharing the same inferred V gene, J gene, and CDR3 amino acid sequence. The percentage overlap between two repertoires was calculated by dividing the number of shared unique clonotypes by the size of the smaller repertoire. Repertoire richness was assessed with RTK rarefaction, the Chao1 estimator, and Recon v2.1 estimates of unobserved clonotypes. For all TCRbeta clonotypes obtained by the gDNA method from a handful of donors, generation probabilities were computed with OLGA. This immuneACCESS table, as held by TCRdb, lists in-frame sequences with V and J called but not all clones. Of the missing ones, under half trace to an unresolved V gene in checked studies; the others have no known cause. V and J calls and clone size are copied from that table; D and trimming were computed from the DNA. The sample yields 1,400,000 or so clones; 98% were counted once. Of the sample, 0.36% is held by the ten largest clones.

The investigation overall reported the following: Sampling was limited to blood, and TCR repertoires in tissue likely differ from TCR repertoires in blood. Rarefaction of sorted-subset datasets indicated incomplete sequencing despite the large sequencing depth. Based on pairwise subsampling, the degree of clonotype sharing among donors was expected to be affected by sequencing depth. The small number of donors limited the genetic and exposure-history diversity represented. Compared with non-shared clonotypes, clonotypes shared by all four sorted-subset donors had higher generation probabilities. Estimated clonotype richness was generally larger for naive than for memory subsets. Across a few donors, roughly 5.1% of naive CD4, roughly 3.4% of naive CD8, roughly 2.3% of memory CD4, and 0.3% to 0.45% of memory CD8 clonotypes were shared.

The sequence came from a man in his thirties or forties in good health. The rearrangement combines TRBV18 with TRBJ2-2, with TRBD2 identical over 8 junction bases. The sequenced sample was naive CD4+ T cells sorted from blood. The cell subset or site label here, explained by the study, means: CD45RA+ positively selected. The DNA reads as follows: TGTGCCAGCTCACCACCGGGGCTAGCGGGCTACACCGGGGAGCTGTTTTTT. Translated, this is CASSPPGLAGYTGELFF.